A single sample is the source of the 18 T cell receptor beta chains below, sequenced in a study of regulatory T cells in long-lasting Graves disease. Documented time point: newly diagnosed GD, antithyroid drugs for less than 3 months. PBMC-extracted RNA yielded the TCR library. For TCR beta, libraries came from iRepertoire HTBI primers and Arm-PCR of CDR3 regions. TCRdb recomputed calls from the multiplex PCR reads with MiXCR, one row per CDR3 protein. The table lists under 300,000 distinct CDR3 sequences, roughly 18% of them singletons. The source was peripheral blood mononuclear cells (PBMCs), collected at new diagnosis, from a patient treated with antithyroid drugs. Source of these receptors: a female donor with Graves disease.

Concerning this clonotype itself: This likely came from a read error, as a far larger clone is one base away. The chain joins TRBV2 to TRBJ1-2, with D unclear. The CDR3 has 18 amino acids. Deletions cut 6 bases from V and 1 base from J, with 24 bases between. Germline-derived CDR1 and CDR2 are SNHLY and FYNNEI. This chain's CDR3 is CASSFHRQQLLHNYGYTF. The CDR3 DNA reads TGTGCCAGCAGCTTCCACCGCCAACAGCTCCTACATAACTATGGCTACACCTTC.

Many counts were recorded for this clonotype. The CDR3: CASSFRGANYGYTF. CDR3 sequence (DNA): TGTGCCAGCAGTTTTCGCGGAGCTAACTATGGCTACACCTTC. The chain recombines TRBV27 with TRBJ1-2, with no clear D. The CDR3 loop spans 14 amino acids. V lost 3 bases to trimming and J lost 0 bases, with 8 bases between them. In germline, CDR1 is MNHEY, CDR2 SMNVEV (reference sequence).

This clonotype was counted ten times or more. This rearrangement joins TRBV24-1 to TRBJ1-1; D may be TRBD1 (5 bases). V lost 2 bases to trimming and J lost 7 bases, with 7 bases between them. This CDR3 contains 12 residues. Germline CDR1 reads KGHDR; CDR2 reads SFDVKD. As DNA, the CDR3 is TGTGCCACCAGTGATTCAGGGATTGAAGCTTTCTTT. Translation: CATSDSGIEAFF.

At least ten counts were recorded for this clonotype. The chain has TRBV19 and TRBJ1-2; D unresolved. V gave up 7 bases and J gave up 6 bases, with 15 bases separating them. Germline V gene data show CDR1 as LNHDA and CDR2 as SQIVND (reference sequence). CDR3 length: 13 residues. The CDR3, as DNA: TGTGCCAGTATTGCGGCAGAAGGGAATGGCTACACCTTC. This gives the protein CASIAAEGNGYTF.

The V and J genes are TRBV2 and TRBJ2-1; TRBD1 might be the D (5 bases). The J call could be wrong; TRBJ2-5 is a better fit for the DNA end. Germline-derived CDR1 and CDR2 are SNHLY and FYNNEI. This CDR3 comprises 14 residues. CDR3 residues: CASSYSGQRETQYF. CDR3 DNA sequence: TGTGCCAGCAGTTACTCCGGACAAAGAGAGACCCAGTACTTC.

This clonotype showed up many times. The CDR3 loop is CASSRSGSRYNEQFF. The CDR3 DNA follows: TGTGCCAGCAGCCGCAGCGGGAGTAGGTACAATGAGCAGTTCTTC. This chain links TRBV7-9 with TRBJ2-1; 8 nucleotides align to TRBD2. CDR1 SEHNR and CDR2 FQNEAQ come from the germline V gene (reference sequence). The length of the CDR3 is 15 residues. Losses at the gene ends were 5 bases for V and 4 bases for J; bases not matched to a gene: 7.

This clonotype was found many times. The rearrangement joins TRBV6-5 to TRBJ1-3; D remains ambiguous. Germline CDR1 is MNHEY and CDR2 is SVGAGI. V lost 0 bases, J lost 4 bases, and 13 bases lay in between. The CDR3 sequence is 16 residues long. This CDR3 reads CASSYSSGRSGNTIYF. CDR3 nucleotides: TGTGCCAGCAGTTACTCCTCGGGGAGATCGGGAAACACCATATATTTT.

The genes are TRBV9 and TRBJ2-7; 12 nucleotides line up with TRBD1. CDR1 and CDR2 (germline): SGDLS, YYNGEE. The ends lost 2 bases at V and 4 bases at J; junction bases unmatched: 13. The CDR3 has 18 residues. CDR3 nucleotides: TGTGCCAGCAGCGTTTCCGGGACAGGGGGCTCCAAAAAGTACGAGCAGTACTTC. It specifies CASSVSGTGGSKKYEQYF.

This clonotype came up many times. This chain connects TRBV7-8 to TRBJ2-3; D gene uncertain. Germline lookup yields CDR1 SGHVS and CDR2 FQNEAQ. This CDR3 spans 18 amino acids. V lost 1 base, J lost 0 bases, and 17 bases lay in between. CDR3 sequence (DNA): TGTGCCAGCAGCTTAGAAGGAGCCGTCTACTCTAGCACAGATACGCAGTATTTT. As protein: CASSLEGAVYSSTDTQYF.

This clonotype was detected ten times or more. The chain is built from TRBV12-3 or TRBV12-4 and TRBJ2-1, with a weak D call TRBD2 (6 bases). Trimming cost V 8 bases and J 0 bases, with 26 bases left between them. The CDR3 extends over 19 amino acids. The CDR3 DNA is TGTGCCAGCTACTCCGGGAGAAAACTAACGCTTCTCTCCTACAATGAGCAGTTCTTC. This gives the protein CASYSGRKLTLLSYNEQFF.

This clonotype has at least ten counts. V is TRBV2 and J is TRBJ2-1, with D possibly called TRBD1 or TRBD2 (6 bases each). Per the germline V gene, CDR1 is SNHLY and CDR2 is FYNNEI. The CDR3 length is 16 residues. Trimming pared 8 bases from V and 5 bases from J, leaving 22 bases between. The CDR3 DNA sequence: TGTGCCAGCTCGAAGCGAGGGGGGACGGTCAACAATGAGCAGTTCTTC. Protein product: CASSKRGGTVNNEQFF.

As to this clonotype: A read error may explain this, as a much larger clone is one base away. It is likely a read error, because the conserved phenylalanine at the end of the CDR3 is missing. The chain is built from TRBV20-1 and TRBJ2-1; D ambiguous. Trimming stripped 5 bases from V and 6 bases from J, with 8 bases between. The CDR3 is 11 amino acids. The germline CDR1 and CDR2 sequences are DFQATT and SNEGSKA (reference sequence). CDR3 loop: CSAGVSNEQFL. The CDR3 region has the DNA TGCAGTGCTGGAGTGTCCAATGAGCAGTTCTTG.

There are many counts of this clonotype. This chain joins TRBV10-3 and TRBJ1-2, with D perhaps matching TRBD1 (5 bases). The CDR3 is 12 amino acids. V lost 4 bases and J lost 2, with 5 bases in between. The germline CDR1 and CDR2 sequences are ENHRY and SYGVKD. The DNA of the CDR3 is TGTGCCATCAGTGGGGACAACTATGGCTACACCTTC. As protein: CAISGDNYGYTF.

This clonotype was picked up one time. The CDR3 protein is CASSLEGGGWAKETQYF. In nucleotides, the CDR3 is TGTGCCAGCAGCTTAGAGGGGGGCGGATGGGCTAAAGAGACCCAGTACTTC. The rearrangement links TRBV11-2 to TRBJ2-5; D may be TRBD1 or TRBD2 (6 bases each). The CDR3 runs 17 residues. Trimming stripped 0 bases from V and 3 bases from J, with 17 bases between. The germline V gene encodes CDR1 SGHAT and CDR2 FQNNGV.

The sample holds many counts of this clonotype. The gene calls are TRBV15 and TRBJ1-1; D uncertain. V gave up 1 base and J gave up 4 bases, with 7 bases separating them. Germline V lookup: CDR1 LNHNV, CDR2 YYDKDF (reference sequence). The CDR3 runs to 13 residues. The CDR3 bases are TGTGCCACCAGCAGAGGGGTAAGCACTGAAGCTTTCTTT. Translation: CATSRGVSTEAFF.

The rearrangement joins TRBV30 to TRBJ2-4; 14 bases are shared with TRBD2. This CDR3 is built from 13 residues. Germline CDR1 reads GTSNPN; CDR2 reads SVGIG (reference sequence). Unmatched junction bases numbered 2, after V lost 7 bases and J lost 6 bases. The CDR3 region is CASGLAGGNIQYF. CDR3 nucleotide sequence: TGTGCCTCCGGACTAGCGGGAGGAAACATTCAGTACTTC.

The genes are TRBV7-9 and TRBJ2-3; D perhaps matches TRBD2 (6 bases). The CDR3 has 17 amino acids. Germline V gene lookup returns CDR1 SEHNR and CDR2 FQNEAQ (reference sequence). V lost 5 bases, J lost 2 bases, and 20 bases lay in between. CDR3: CASSAGKATPHTDTQYF. CDR3 nucleotides: TGTGCCAGCAGCGCGGGGAAGGCCACACCACACACAGATACGCAGTATTTT. Full variable domain (rest looked up from reference TRBV7-9 and TRBJ2-3): DTGVSQNPRHKITKRGQNVTFRCDPISEHNRLYWYRQTLGQGPEFLTYFQNEAQLEKSRLLSDRFSAERPKGSFSTLEIQRTEQGDSAMYLCASSAGKATPHTDTQYFGPGTRLTVL.

This rearrangement joins TRBV7-2 to TRBJ2-5; TRBD1 is a possible D gene (6 bases). CDR1 is SGHTA and CDR2 is FQGNSA in the germline V gene. This CDR3 region has 16 residues. V was clipped by 4 bases and J by 1 base, with 16 bases between them. The CDR3 region has the DNA TGTGCCAGCAGCTACCAGACAGGAACCGGCCAAGAGACCCAGTACTTC. Encoded protein: CASSYQTGTGQETQYF.